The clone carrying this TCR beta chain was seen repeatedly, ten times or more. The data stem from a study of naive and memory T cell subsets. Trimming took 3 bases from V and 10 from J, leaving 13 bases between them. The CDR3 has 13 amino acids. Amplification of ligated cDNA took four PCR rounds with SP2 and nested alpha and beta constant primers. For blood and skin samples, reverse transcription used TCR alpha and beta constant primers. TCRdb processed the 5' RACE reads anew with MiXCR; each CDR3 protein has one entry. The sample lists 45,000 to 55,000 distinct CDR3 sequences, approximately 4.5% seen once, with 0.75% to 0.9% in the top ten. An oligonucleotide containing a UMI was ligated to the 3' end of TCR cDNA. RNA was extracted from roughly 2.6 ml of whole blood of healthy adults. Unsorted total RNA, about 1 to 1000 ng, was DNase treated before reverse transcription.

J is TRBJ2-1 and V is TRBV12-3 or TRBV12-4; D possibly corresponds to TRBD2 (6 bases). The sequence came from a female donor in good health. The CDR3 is CASSFLLAREQFF. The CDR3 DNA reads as TGTGCCAGCAGTTTTCTACTAGCCAGGGAGCAGTTCTTC.